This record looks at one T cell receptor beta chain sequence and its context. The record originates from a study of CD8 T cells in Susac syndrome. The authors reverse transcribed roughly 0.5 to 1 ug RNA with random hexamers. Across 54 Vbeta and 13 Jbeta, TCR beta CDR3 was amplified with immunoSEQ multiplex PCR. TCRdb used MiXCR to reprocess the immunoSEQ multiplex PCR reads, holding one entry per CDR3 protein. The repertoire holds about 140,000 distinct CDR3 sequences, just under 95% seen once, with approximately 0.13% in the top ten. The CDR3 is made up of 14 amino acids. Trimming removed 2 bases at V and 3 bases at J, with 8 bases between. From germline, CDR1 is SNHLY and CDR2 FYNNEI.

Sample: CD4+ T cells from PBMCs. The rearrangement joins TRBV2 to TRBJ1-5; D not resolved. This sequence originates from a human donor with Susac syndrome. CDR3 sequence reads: CASSERQSNQPQHF. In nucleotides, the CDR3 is TGTGCCAGCAGTGAACGGCAGTCCAATCAGCCCCAGCATTTT. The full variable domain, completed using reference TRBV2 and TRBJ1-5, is EPEVTQTPSHQVTQMGQEVILRCVPISNHLYFYWYRQILGQKVEFLVSFYNNEISEKSEIFDDQFSVERPDGSNFTLKIRSTKLEDSAMYFCASSERQSNQPQHFGDGTRLSIL.